What follows are 5 T cell receptor beta chains derived from one specimen sequenced in a study of early T cells in non-severe SARS-CoV-2 infection (TCRdb year 2021). The receptor library was made with 5' RACE. The sequencing machine was a NextSeq 500. The public reads were quality trimmed at Q25 with fastp and then assembled into clones with MiXCR by TCRdb, keeping productive beta chains. Merged by CDR3 protein, the rows form single entries marked with the most common genes and DNA. The sample table records 50,000 to 60,000 distinct CDR3 sequences; roughly 6.8% of these occur just once. Roughly 4% of the sample is in the top ten clones. Sequenced: whole blood. These receptors were taken from an adult who was a healthcare worker with PCR-confirmed SARS-CoV-2 infection or an uninfected control (not recorded which).

This clonotype was observed at least ten times. The chain employs TRBV20-1 and TRBJ1-1; D unclear. The germline CDR1 and CDR2 sequences are DFQATT and SNEGSKA (reference sequence). Trimming shortened V by 3 bases and J by 4 bases, and 18 bases separated the two germline ends. The CDR3 sequence is 15 residues long. The chain's CDR3 is CSARKAASLGTEAFF. Here the CDR3 DNA reads TGCAGTGCTAGGAAGGCTGCCTCTTTGGGCACTGAAGCTTTCTTT.

The chain employs TRBV2 and TRBJ2-5; TRBD1 might be the D (6 bases). CDR3 length equals 14 residues. The V and J ends lost 6 bases and 2 bases respectively, with 13 bases between them. Germline V lookup: CDR1 SNHLY, CDR2 FYNNEI. The CDR3 nucleotides read TGTGCCAGCAGCCGGGACACTCAACAAGAGACCCAGTACTTC. Amino acid sequence: CASSRDTQQETQYF.

This rearrangement joins TRBV10-3 to TRBJ2-5; TRBD2 matches at 12 bases. There are 14 residues in the CDR3. From germline, CDR1 is ENHRY and CDR2 SYGVKD. Written as DNA, the CDR3 is TGTGCAACCGCTAGCGGGGGGGCGCAAGAGACCCAGTACTTC. This translates into CATASGGAQETQYF.

This clonotype came up many times. The V and J genes are TRBV9 and TRBJ1-2; D not certain. Deletions cut 2 bases from V and 4 bases from J, with 9 bases between. Germline-derived CDR1 and CDR2 are SGDLS and YYNGEE. CDR3 length: 13 residues. Here the CDR3 reads CASSVGNGYGYTF. CDR3 DNA: TGTGCCAGCAGCGTTGGAAACGGCTATGGCTACACCTTC.

This clonotype occurred many times. V and J are TRBV18 and TRBJ1-5; tentatively, D is TRBD1 (6 bases). CDR1 KGHSH and CDR2 LQKENI come from the germline V gene. V lost 4 bases, J lost 3 bases, and 10 bases lay in between. There are 14 residues in the CDR3. The CDR3 here is CASSLQGNNQPQHF. CDR3 sequence (DNA): TGTGCCAGCTCACTCCAGGGGAACAATCAGCCCCAGCATTTT.